This is a list of T cell receptor beta chains from one sample in a study of OX40 agonist ivuxolimab in advanced cancers. Sequencing was performed with immunoSEQ multiplex PCR; in TCRdb, only in-frame clones are kept and a portion is missing. The table shows 20,000 to 25,000 clones, with over 75% occurring only once. Sequences were derived from CD4+ or CD8+ T cells sorted from blood, sampled in a trial of the OX40 agonist ivuxolimab. These receptors originate from an adult with an advanced solid tumor such as melanoma, head and neck, liver or kidney cancer. Each CDR3 is given with its conserved first and last residue. The order of the fields is D gene, clone size, V gene, J gene, CDR3 DNA, CDR3 protein. The D gene is left open where the match is weak. Clone size is shown for a subset of rows, as once, few, many or a class of expanded clone.

-	-	TRBV29-1	TRBJ2-7	TGCAGCGTTGAAGGTAGCTACGAGCAGTACTTC	CSVEGSYEQYF
TRBD2	-	TRBV30	TRBJ2-1	TGTGCCTGGAGACCTCTGGCGGGAGTTGGGCAGTTCTTC	CAWRPLAGVGQFF
-	-	TRBV27	TRBJ2-7	TGTGCCAGCAGTTTCTCGCGCTCCTACGAGCAGTACTTC	CASSFSRSYEQYF
-	-	TRBV28	TRBJ1-4	TGTGCCAGCACTCCCCTGACGACCCCGGGGGAAAAACTGTTTTTT	CASTPLTTPGEKLFF
-	once	TRBV7-3	TRBJ2-3	TGTGCCAGCAGCCTAGGGGGGACTACCACAGATACGCAGTATTTT	CASSLGGTTTDTQYF
-	-	TRBV7-9	TRBJ2-1	TGTGCCAGCAGCCCCGGGACGAGCATCAATGAGCAGTTCTTC	CASSPGTSINEQFF
-	-	TRBV6-5	TRBJ2-7	TGTGCCAGCAGGGGAGGTGTCCACTACGAGCAGTACTTC	CASRGGVHYEQYF
TRBD1	-	TRBV7-9	TRBJ2-7	TGTGCCAGCAGCTCGACTCGGACAGGGGACGAGCAGTACTTC	CASSSTRTGDEQYF
-	-	TRBV5-1	TRBJ1-1	TGCGCCAGCAGCTGGCCGGGGGGACTCGGCTCGAACACTGAAGCTTTCTTT	CASSWPGGLGSNTEAFF
-	-	TRBV6-5	TRBJ1-5	TGTGCCAGCAGAAGGGGCGCAGGGCAGCCCCAGCATTTT	CASRRGAGQPQHF
TRBD2	-	TRBV6-5	TRBJ2-1	TGTGCCAGCAGTAACCAGCGGGAGGCTTACAATGAGCAGTTCTTC	CASSNQREAYNEQFF
-	-	TRBV14	TRBJ1-2	TGTGCCAGCAGCCAAGATGGGCGCGGACGCTATGGCTACACCTTC	CASSQDGRGRYGYTF
TRBD1	-	TRBV11-2	TRBJ2-5	TGTGCCGGGAGCGTTACAGGGGGCGCGGAGACCCAGTACTTC	CAGSVTGGAETQYF
-	few	TRBV7-9	TRBJ1-2	TGTGCCAGCAGCCACCCGGGCGGGAGTGGGAAAGGCTACACCTTC	CASSHPGGSGKGYTF
-	few	TRBV7-6	TRBJ1-6	TGTGCCAATGAGGGGATCGATTCACCCCTCCACTTT	CANEGIDSPLHF
-	-	TRBV12-5	TRBJ2-7	TGTGCTAGTGGCCTTGAATCTGGCGAGCAGTACTTC	CASGLESGEQYF
-	-	TRBV27	TRBJ1-5	TGTGCCAGCAGTTGGGGACCGAGTTATCAGCCCCAGCATTTT	CASSWGPSYQPQHF
-	-	TRBV5-5	TRBJ2-3	TGTGCCAGCAGCTCTACAGGGGAGGGCACAGATACGCAGTATTTT	CASSSTGEGTDTQYF
TRBD2	-	TRBV10-3	TRBJ2-3	TGTGCCATCAGTGGTGAACTAGCGGGACTGGGAGATACGCAGTATTTT	CAISGELAGLGDTQYF
-	-	TRBV9	TRBJ1-4	TGTGCCAGCAGCGGGGGAGGAACTAATGAAAAACTGTTTTTT	CASSGGGTNEKLFF
-	-	TRBV7-9	TRBJ1-2	TGTGCCAGCAGCTTTCCGCACAGAGGCTATGGCTACACCTTC	CASSFPHRGYGYTF
-	-	TRBV5-1	TRBJ2-3	TGCGCCAGCAGCCTTGGAAGCGACCGTTCGCAGTATTTT	CASSLGSDRSQYF
-	medium-sized	TRBV21-1	TRBJ2-7	TGTGCCAGCAGCTCACCAAAGGAATTACTAGCGGGAGGAGAGGTCTACGAGCAGTACTTC	CASSSPKELLAGGEVYEQYF